These T cell receptor beta chains were read from a single sample in a study of cytomegalovirus exposure and HLA in healthy donors. Sequenced by immunoSEQ multiplex PCR; TCRdb stores in-frame clones only, minus some. The sample includes tens of thousands of clones, roughly 76% of them seen just once. Sequenced sample: PBMCs. Receptors were obtained from a middle-aged woman in good health and CMV-seronegative. Both conserved end residues are part of each CDR3. Fields, in order: D gene, clone size, J gene, V gene, CDR3 protein, CDR3 DNA. A D gene is named only where the DNA matches it firmly. For some rows the clone size is stated as once, few or many, or as a class when expanded; others skip it.

. . TRBJ2-1 TRBV19 CASSLGNYNEQFF TGTGCCAGTAGTTTGGGCAATTACAATGAGCAGTTCTTC
TRBD2 . TRBJ2-2 TRBV4-2 CASSQTSGGLPNTGELFF TGTGCCAGCAGCCAGACTAGCGGGGGGTTACCGAACACCGGGGAGCTGTTTTTT
. . TRBJ2-2 TRBV7-9 CASSLVLNTGELFF TGTGCCAGCAGCTTAGTATTGAACACCGGGGAGCTGTTTTTT
. . TRBJ2-5 TRBV6-1 CASSESGLQETQYF TGTGCCAGCAGTGAAAGCGGTCTCCAAGAGACCCAGTACTTC
TRBD1 . TRBJ2-1 TRBV5-6 CASSSDRKDYNEQFF TGTGCCAGCAGCTCGGACAGGAAAGATTACAATGAGCAGTTCTTC
. . TRBJ1-4 TRBV7-9 CASSHRDSGEKLFF TGTGCCAGCAGCCACAGGGATTCGGGTGAAAAACTGTTTTTT
. . TRBJ1-6 TRBV19 CATRPTGTSPLHF TGTGCCACTAGACCAACGGGTACATCACCCCTCCACTTT
TRBD1 once TRBJ1-3 TRBV19 CASSPRDSLPSGNTIYF TGTGCCAGTAGTCCTCGGGACAGCCTACCCTCTGGAAACACCATATATTTT
. . TRBJ2-5 TRBV4-3 CASSQGTAGETQYF TGCGCCAGCAGCCAGGGGACTGCGGGGGAGACCCAGTACTTC
TRBD2 . TRBJ2-1 TRBV6-4 CASSKSSGGTNEQFF TGTGCCAGCAGCAAGTCTAGCGGGGGGACCAATGAGCAGTTCTTC
. few TRBJ2-3 TRBV9 CASSRLLDTQYF TGTGCCAGCAGCCGACTGCTAGATACGCAGTATTTT
. . TRBJ2-7 TRBV7-9 CASSLGGGVEQYF TGTGCCAGCAGCTTAGGGGGCGGGGTTGAGCAGTACTTC
. . TRBJ1-3 TRBV4-3 CASSQNSGPGNTIYF TGCGCCAGCAGCCAAAACTCTGGTCCTGGAAACACCATATATTTT
. few TRBJ1-1 TRBV19 CASKESNTEAFF TGTGCCAGTAAGGAGTCGAACACTGAAGCTTTCTTT
TRBD2 . TRBJ2-2 TRBV15 CATSRQRGGGTNTGELFF TGTGCCACCAGCAGACAGCGGGGCGGCGGAACGAACACCGGGGAGCTGTTTTTT
TRBD1 once TRBJ1-5 TRBV27 CASSATGTGSNQPQHF TGTGCCAGCAGTGCCACCGGGACAGGGAGCAATCAGCCCCAGCATTTT
TRBD1 . TRBJ1-2 TRBV27 CASTSVDRVGGYTF TGTGCCAGCACCTCCGTGGACAGGGTAGGGGGCTACACCTTC
. . TRBJ2-5 TRBV5-4 CASSLELVKETQYF TGTGCCAGCAGCTTGGAACTAGTAAAAGAGACCCAGTACTTC
. once TRBJ1-1 TRBV19 CASTVSGGLGTEAFF TGTGCCAGTACGGTATCGGGTGGCCTAGGTACTGAAGCTTTCTTT
TRBD2 . TRBJ2-5 TRBV9 CASSDGTSGGPQETQYF TGTGCCAGCAGCGACGGCACTAGCGGGGGACCCCAAGAGACCCAGTACTTC
TRBD1 few TRBJ1-6 TRBV4-1 CASSQDLDRGSPLHF TGCGCCAGCAGCCAAGACCTGGACAGGGGCTCACCCCTCCACTTT
. . TRBJ1-1 TRBV11-2 CASSPARRANTEAFF TGTGCCAGCAGCCCAGCCCGCAGGGCGAACACTGAAGCTTTCTTT
TRBD1 . TRBJ2-7 TRBV10-3 CAISEEQGSSYEQYF TGTGCCATCAGTGAGGAACAGGGGAGCTCCTACGAGCAGTACTTC
TRBD1 . TRBJ1-3 TRBV18 CASSPEGQGSGNTIYF TGTGCCAGCTCACCAGAGGGACAGGGCTCTGGAAACACCATATATTTT
TRBD2 . TRBJ2-1 TRBV6-5 CASSAGTSGANEQFF TGTGCCAGCAGTGCGGGGACTAGCGGCGCCAATGAGCAGTTCTTC
TRBD2 . TRBJ2-5 TRBV5-4 CASSSNGLAGGLETQYF TGTGCCAGCAGCTCTAACGGACTAGCGGGGGGGCTAGAGACCCAGTACTTC
. . TRBJ1-6 TRBV9 CASSAGSSYNSPLHF TGTGCCAGCAGCGCGGGGAGCTCCTATAATTCACCCCTCCACTTT
TRBD1 . TRBJ2-5 TRBV4-2 CASSRGQGGYQETQYF TGTGCCAGCAGCCGCGGACAGGGGGGGTACCAAGAGACCCAGTACTTC
TRBD1 . TRBJ2-5 TRBV29-1 CSVSGGDRGREETQYF TGCAGCGTCTCCGGAGGGGACAGGGGACGTGAGGAGACCCAGTACTTC
TRBD1 . TRBJ1-3 TRBV18 CASSPAGQGGNTIYF TGTGCCAGCTCACCGGCCGGACAGGGTGGAAACACCATATATTTT
TRBD1 . TRBJ1-6 TRBV5-6 CASSRDRGLSYNSPLHF TGTGCCAGCAGCCGAGACAGGGGGCTGTCCTATAATTCACCCCTCCACTTT